Following are 31 T cell receptor beta chains from one sample sequenced in a study of T-cell memory formation after mild COVID-19 (dated by TCRdb to 2020 to 2023). The library was generated by 5' RACE. The listed sequencing device is Illumina NovaSeq 6000. In-frame beta chains were kept once TCRdb had trimmed the public reads at Q25 with fastp and called clones with MiXCR. Under each unique CDR3 protein, matching rows form one entry showing the most common genes and DNA. The sample yields roughly 240,000 distinct CDR3 sequences; about 16% were counted once. The leading ten clones occupy more than 20% of the sample. The sequenced sample was PBMCs or a T cell subset sorted from them (not recorded which). The receptors here all came from a man younger than 35 who had mild COVID-19 (a few samples of this study predate the infection). The sample titles of this study are shuffled in the database, so cell type and time point are left out; the donor was told from shared clones.

The chain employs TRBV20-1 and TRBJ1-5; no definite D call. From germline, CDR1 is DFQATT and CDR2 SNEGSKA (reference sequence). Trimming left V 3 bases short and J 7 bases short, with 13 bases between. The CDR3 sequence is 13 residues long. The CDR3 sequence is CSARRVGRQPQHF. The CDR3 bases are TGCAGTGCTAGGAGGGTAGGGCGGCAGCCCCAGCATTTT.

This clonotype has more than one count but fewer than ten. The V call is TRBV28, the J call TRBJ1-2, with TRBD1 as a possible D gene (6 bases). Per the germline V gene, CDR1 is MDHEN and CDR2 is SYDVKM. V lost 10 bases and J 6 bases, leaving 21 bases between the germline ends. CDR3 length equals 14 residues. CDR3 nucleotide sequence: TGTGCCACCGCTGATCAGGGGTTGAACGATGGCTACACCTTC. Protein sequence: CATADQGLNDGYTF.

This clonotype came up many times. J is TRBJ2-7 and V is TRBV5-1; D not certain. The CDR3 spans 12 residues. The V gene's germline CDR1 is SGHRS and CDR2 YFSETQ. The V end was cut by 4 bases, the J end by 2 bases, with 7 bases between. The chain's CDR3 is CASSERPYEQYF. As DNA, the CDR3 is TGCGCCAGCAGCGAACGCCCCTACGAGCAGTACTTC.

A few counts support this clonotype. The V call is TRBV5-1, the J call TRBJ2-1; D is undetermined. Germline CDR1 and CDR2: SGHRS and YFSETQ. Deletions cut 0 bases from V and 8 bases from J, with 15 bases between. The CDR3 length is 15 residues. The CDR3 bases are TGCGCCAGCAGCTTGGGAGACCCACCTAGGGATGAGCAGTTCTTC. The encoded protein is CASSLGDPPRDEQFF.

This clonotype was recorded only once. CDR3 bases: TGTGCCAGCAGCTTGGTGGGGCAGGGAAAGGGACGGAACACTGAAGCTTTCTTT. Protein product: CASSLVGQGKGRNTEAFF. This sequence joins TRBV5-5 and TRBJ1-1, with D possibly matching TRBD1 (5 bases). Germline V gene lookup returns CDR1 SGHKS and CDR2 YYEKEE (reference sequence). The CDR3 is 18 amino acids. V was shortened by 0 bases and J by 1 base, with 19 bases between the two germline ends. The entire variable domain, with the rest obtained from reference TRBV5-5 and TRBJ1-1, is as follows: DAGVTQSPTHLIKTRGQQVTLRCSPISGHKSVSWYQQVLGQGPQFIFQYYEKEERGRGNFPDRFSARQFPNYSSELNVNALLLGDSALYLCASSLVGQGKGRNTEAFFGQGTRLTVV.

This clonotype was observed a handful of times. The rearrangement links TRBV29-1 to TRBJ2-5; the match to TRBD2 covers 7 bases. The CDR3 covers 13 residues. After removal of 7 bases from V and 2 bases from J, the junction contained 7 bases not matched to a gene. Per germline, CDR1 SQVTM and CDR2 ANQGSEA. In DNA form, the CDR3 reads TGCAGCGCTTCCCCGGGGGGTCAAGAGACCCAGTACTTC. Translation: CSASPGGQETQYF.

This rearrangement joins TRBV25-1 to TRBJ1-3; possibly TRBD1 for D (5 bases). Deletions cut 7 bases from V and 2 bases from J, with 15 bases between. Germline CDR1 reads MGHDK; CDR2 reads SYGVNS. The CDR3 contains 15 residues. This CDR3 is CASIPGRYTGNTIYF. The CDR3 DNA is TGTGCCAGCATTCCAGGGCGTTATACTGGAAACACCATATATTTT.

J is TRBJ1-2 and V is TRBV6-2 or TRBV6-3; D uncertain. This CDR3 comprises 14 residues. Germline lookup yields CDR1 MNHEY and CDR2 SVGEGT. Trimming cost V 4 bases and J 3 bases, with 12 bases left between them. CDR3 sequence (DNA): TGTGCCAGCAGTTTGAACGCCCGGCACTATGGCTACACCTTC. This encodes CASSLNARHYGYTF.

V is TRBV25-1 and J is TRBJ1-5, with TRBD1 identical over 8 bases. The length of the CDR3 is 15 residues. V dropped 3 bases and J dropped 6; count of bases not matched to a gene: 7. Germline-derived CDR1 and CDR2 are MGHDK and SYGVNS. The CDR3 DNA is TGTGCCAGCAGTGATGGAAACAGGGGGTCTCAGCCCCAGCATTTT. Its translation is CASSDGNRGSQPQHF.

The chain employs TRBV9 and TRBJ2-3; D may be TRBD1 or TRBD2 (5 bases each). Trimming shortened V by 4 bases and J by 0 bases, and 12 bases separated the two germline ends. Per germline, CDR1 SGDLS and CDR2 YYNGEE. This CDR3 spans 15 amino acids. The DNA for the CDR3 is TGTGCCAGCAGCCCTTCGTGGGGGAGCACAGATACGCAGTATTTT. Translated: CASSPSWGSTDTQYF.

Ten or more counts support this clonotype. The gene calls are TRBV29-1 and TRBJ1-1; D gene ambiguous. There are 11 residues in the CDR3. In germline, CDR1 is SQVTM, CDR2 ANQGSEA. Trimming took 4 bases from V and 6 from J, leaving 9 bases between them. The CDR3 is CSVGVSAEAFF. As DNA, the CDR3 is TGCAGCGTTGGGGTGTCCGCTGAAGCTTTCTTT.

V and J are TRBV28 and TRBJ1-1, with D hard to call. Germline V lookup: CDR1 MDHEN, CDR2 SYDVKM. The V end lost 6 bases, the J end lost 5 bases, and 10 bases lay between the germline ends. The CDR3 consists of 12 residues. CDR3: CASSTRTTEAFF. CDR3 nucleotides: TGTGCCAGCAGCACCAGAACGACTGAAGCTTTCTTT.

The chain links TRBV6-5 to TRBJ1-5, with D unclear. The CDR3 is made up of 14 amino acids. V gave up 6 bases and J gave up 0 bases, with 9 bases separating them. The germline gives CDR1 MNHEY, CDR2 SVGAGI. The CDR3, as DNA: TGTGCCAGCAGAAGGGATAATAGCAATCAGCCCCAGCATTTT. Its translation: CASRRDNSNQPQHF.

V usage is TRBV11-1 and J usage is TRBJ2-3, with D tentatively TRBD2 (7 bases). CDR1 and CDR2 from the germline V gene are SGHAT and FQDESV (reference sequence). Deletions cut 4 bases from V and 2 bases from J, with 16 bases between. The CDR3 consists of 16 residues. DNA of the CDR3: TGTGCCAGCAGCTCAATCGCGGGGGCCCACACAGATACGCAGTATTTT. Its protein is CASSSIAGAHTDTQYF.

This clonotype was found a few times. This chain connects TRBV3-1 to TRBJ2-3, with 7 bases fitting TRBD2. The trim removed 0 bases at V and 2 bases at J, leaving 5 bases unmatched. Germline loops: CDR1 LGHDT, CDR2 YNNKEL (reference sequence). The CDR3 extends over 16 amino acids. The CDR3 DNA sequence: TGTGCCAGCAGCCAAGAGTCTAGCGGCCCCACAGATACGCAGTATTTT. It translates to CASSQESSGPTDTQYF.

This clonotype was detected a few times. The V and J genes are TRBV7-2 and TRBJ2-2, with D maybe TRBD2 (7 bases). This CDR3 spans 14 amino acids. V lost 5 bases to trimming and J lost 4 bases, with 11 bases between them. Germline V gene data show CDR1 as SGHTA and CDR2 as FQGNSA. CDR3 nucleotides: TGTGCCAGCAGCCGCGGGGGCCGCACCGGGGAGCTGTTTTTT. It yields the protein CASSRGGRTGELFF.

This sequence joins TRBV5-1 and TRBJ1-2, with no clear D. Germline V CDR1 and CDR2: SGHRS, YFSETQ. This CDR3 is built from 15 residues. The V end lost 4 bases, the J end lost 7 bases, and 20 bases lay between the germline ends. The CDR3 nucleotides are TGCGCCAGCAGCCGCGGCGCGGGTTCCCCTGCTGGCTACACCTTC. Translating gives CASSRGAGSPAGYTF.

The chain has TRBV7-9 and TRBJ2-1; possible D gene TRBD1, 5 bases. Germline CDR1 is SEHNR and CDR2 is FQNEAQ (reference sequence). The V gene lost 1 base and the J gene lost 0 bases, with 13 bases spanning the gap. This CDR3 has 17 residues. CDR3 region: CASSLGVQGPSYNEQFF. In nucleotides, the CDR3 is TGTGCCAGCAGCTTAGGGGTGCAGGGCCCCTCCTACAATGAGCAGTTCTTC. The whole variable domain, filled in from reference TRBV7-9 and TRBJ2-1, reads DTGVSQNPRHKITKRGQNVTFRCDPISEHNRLYWYRQTLGQGPEFLTYFQNEAQLEKSRLLSDRFSAERPKGSFSTLEIQRTEQGDSAMYLCASSLGVQGPSYNEQFFGPGTRLTVL.

J is TRBJ1-1 and V is TRBV6-2 or TRBV6-3; D not resolved. This CDR3 has 11 amino acids. Germline V CDR1 and CDR2: MNHEY, SVGEGT. Trimming stripped 7 bases from V and 1 base from J, with 4 bases between. The CDR3 DNA reads as TGTGCCAGCACCAGGAACACTGAAGCTTTCTTT. Amino acids: CASTRNTEAFF.

The CDR3 here is CASTQGAYLGELFF. CDR3 bases: TGTGCCAGCACTCAGGGGGCTTATCTCGGGGAGCTGTTTTTT. This chain joins TRBV2 and TRBJ2-2, with TRBD1 matching 8 bases. This CDR3 has 14 amino acids. J lost 7 bases, V lost 7 bases, and 8 bases had no gene match. The germline gives CDR1 SNHLY, CDR2 FYNNEI. The variable domain in full, with the rest retrieved from reference TRBV2 and TRBJ2-2, is EPEVTQTPSHQVTQMGQEVILRCVPISNHLYFYWYRQILGQKVEFLVSFYNNEISEKSEIFDDQFSVERPDGSNFTLKIRSTKLEDSAMYFCASTQGAYLGELFFGEGSRLTVL.

The chain couples TRBV12-3 or TRBV12-4 to TRBJ2-7; D may be TRBD1 (6 bases). V lost 8 bases and J lost 9, with 14 bases in between. This CDR3 region has 11 residues. CDR3: CASRKGVGQYF. CDR3 nucleotide sequence: TGTGCCAGCCGTAAGGGGGTGGGGCAGTACTTC.

V and J are TRBV15 and TRBJ1-4, with no clear D. V lost 0 bases and J lost 5, with 10 bases in between. The CDR3 consists of 15 residues. CDR1 and CDR2 (germline): LNHNV, YYDKDF (reference sequence). CDR3 sequence (DNA): TGTGCCACCAGCAGAGACCTTCTGAAGAATGAAAAACTGTTTTTT. Protein product: CATSRDLLKNEKLFF.

The V and J genes are TRBV12-3 or TRBV12-4 and TRBJ2-7; unclear D gene. This CDR3 region has 14 residues. Trimming removed 3 bases from V and 2 bases from J, with 11 bases in between. The CDR3 DNA reads as TGTGCCAGCAGTTTTCGCAGGAAGGCCTACGAGCAGTACTTC. Translation: CASSFRRKAYEQYF.

V gene TRBV5-4 combines with J gene TRBJ2-3; D gene unclear. This CDR3 spans 14 amino acids. Germline V gene lookup returns CDR1 SGHNT and CDR2 YYREEE (reference sequence). Trimming removed 0 bases at V and 3 bases at J, with 8 bases between. The CDR3 loop is CASSLAFRTDTQYF. In DNA, the CDR3 is TGTGCCAGCAGCTTGGCTTTTAGGACAGATACGCAGTATTTT.

This rearrangement joins TRBV5-1 to TRBJ2-5; D possibly corresponds to TRBD1 (6 bases). CDR3 length: 16 residues. The germline CDR1 and CDR2 sequences are SGHRS and YFSETQ. The V end was cut by 0 bases, the J end by 4 bases, with 16 bases between. The CDR3 DNA sequence: TGCGCCAGCAGCTTGGGAGGAACAGGGCTGGGAGAGACCCAGTACTTC. It yields the protein CASSLGGTGLGETQYF.

This clonotype was observed a few times. V usage is TRBV4-2 and J usage is TRBJ1-5; 7 bases match TRBD1. V shed 0 bases, J shed 2 bases, and the junction held 1 base outside the gene matches. Germline assignment: CDR1 LGHNA and CDR2 YNFKEQ. This CDR3 comprises 15 residues. CDR3 DNA: TGTGCCAGCAGCCAAGATGGACAGGGCAATCAGCCCCAGCATTTT. Residues: CASSQDGQGNQPQHF.

This clonotype has a handful of counts. As DNA, the CDR3 is TGTGCCAGCAGTTCCCTACAGGGTGGATCCTATAATTCACCCCTCCACTTT. Protein: CASSSLQGGSYNSPLHF. The genes are TRBV12-3 or TRBV12-4 and TRBJ1-6; perhaps TRBD1 as D (6 bases). V gave up 4 bases and J gave up 1 base, with 14 bases separating them. The length of the CDR3 is 17 residues.

This sequence joins TRBV4-1 and TRBJ1-1, with D maybe TRBD1 (5 bases). V gave up 3 bases and J gave up 7 bases, with 27 bases separating them. Germline V gene lookup returns CDR1 MGHRA and CDR2 YSYEKL. There are 18 residues in the CDR3. The CDR3 protein is CASSQTPQVSAQLGEAFF. The CDR3, as DNA: TGCGCCAGCAGCCAGACCCCACAGGTCTCGGCGCAGTTGGGTGAAGCTTTCTTT.

This clonotype came up many times. A read error may account for a junction end that differs from germline. This sequence joins TRBV7-2 and TRBJ1-4; D possibly corresponds to TRBD1 (6 bases). The germline V gene has CDR1 SGHTA and CDR2 FQGNSA. The CDR3 runs to 13 residues. The CDR3 nucleotides read TGTGCCAGCAGCTCGGGACATAATGGAAAACTGTTTTTT. Its translation: CASSSGHNGKLFF.

V is TRBV7-6 and J is TRBJ2-2; 10 nucleotides match TRBD2. The germline CDR1 and CDR2 sequences are SGHVS and FNYEAQ. With V trimmed by 6 bases and J by 3 bases, 10 bases remained unmatched. CDR3 length: 17 amino acids. The CDR3 coding sequence is TGTGCCAGCAGGACAGGGATAGCGGGGGGATACACCGGGGAGCTGTTTTTT. Translation: CASRTGIAGGYTGELFF. The full variable domain, in which reference TRBV7-6 and TRBJ2-2 provide the parts outside the CDR3, is GAGVSQSPRYKVTKRGQDVALRCDPISGHVSLYWYRQALGQGPEFLTYFNYEAQQDKSGLPNDRFSAERPEGSISTLTIQRTEQRDSAMYRCASRTGIAGGYTGELFFGEGSRLTVL.

The CDR3 bases are TGTGCCAGCTCTGACCTTGGGATCGGAGAGACCCAGTACTTC. Translation: CASSDLGIGETQYF. The V and J genes are TRBV6-1 and TRBJ2-5; unclear D gene. V was shortened by 8 bases and J by 4 bases, with 17 bases between the two germline ends. The CDR3 is made up of 14 amino acids. In germline, CDR1 is MNHNS, CDR2 SASEGT.